This T cell receptor beta chain was recovered during a study of vaccination effects on CD4 cells after COVID-19. The CDR3 is 14 residues long. Germline V CDR1 and CDR2: SNHLY, FYNNEI. Trimming cost V 5 bases and J 9 bases; bases outside gene matches: 7. Subsequent to a culture period of under twelve days, CD4+ T cells were isolated. IL-2 medium supplanted half the medium on days 3 and 7. Data came from immunoSEQ multiplex PCR; TCRdb stores just in-frame clones and leaves some out. Of some 26,000 clones in the sample, around 67% were seen once. Details on this clone: Its antigen is not identified.

The chain employs TRBV2 and TRBJ1-5, with TRBD1 matching 10 bases. This TCR was recovered from a human donor who received a COVID-19 vaccine. Sequenced here: CD4+ T cells from PBMCs cultured without peptide, sampled before COVID-19 vaccination. The CDR3 DNA reads as TGTGCCAGCAGTCAGGACAGGGGGGCGAGGCCCCAGCATTTT. The encoded protein is CASSQDRGARPQHF.